This is a list of T cell receptor beta chains from one sample in a study of blood T cells in healthy people across ages. MiXCR, applied by TCRdb to the 5' RACE reads, yields one record per CDR3 protein. Here the sample spans about 1 million distinct CDR3 sequences, around 45% being singletons. What was sequenced was blood. These receptors were taken from a woman aged 55 to 70 in good health. The CDR3 runs from the conserved cysteine through the conserved F or W. A D gene is named only where the DNA matches it firmly. The listing skips clone size in some rows; elsewhere it reads once, few, many or a size class.

v_call: TRBV11-3; d_call: .; clone_size: .; j_call: TRBJ2-5; cdr3_aa: CASAPGYANEQYF; cdr3_nt: TGTGCCAGCGCCCCCGGATACGCCAATGAGCAGTACTTC
v_call: TRBV12-3/TRBV12-4; d_call: .; clone_size: few; j_call: TRBJ2-1; cdr3_aa: CASSLASGASYNEQFF; cdr3_nt: TGTGCCAGCAGTTTAGCTTCAGGGGCCTCCTACAATGAGCAGTTCTTC
v_call: TRBV20-1; d_call: .; clone_size: .; j_call: TRBJ2-4; cdr3_aa: CSARGGKSAKNIQYF; cdr3_nt: TGCAGTGCTAGGGGCGGGAAGTCGGCCAAAAACATTCAGTACTTC
v_call: TRBV20-1; d_call: .; clone_size: .; j_call: TRBJ2-5; cdr3_aa: CSAQLPSLTTSSQYF; cdr3_nt: TGTAGTGCTCAGCTCCCGAGCCTAACCACGAGCAGCCAGTACTTC
v_call: TRBV5-1; d_call: .; clone_size: .; j_call: TRBJ2-4; cdr3_aa: CASSLAGKGRDQYF; cdr3_nt: TGCGCCAGCAGCTTGGCCGGCAAGGGAAGGGATCAGTACTTC
v_call: TRBV11-2; d_call: TRBD2; clone_size: .; j_call: TRBJ2-3; cdr3_aa: CASSDHPSGGKATDTQYF; cdr3_nt: TGTGCCAGCAGCGACCATCCCAGCGGGGGGAAGGCTACAGATACGCAGTATTTT
v_call: TRBV28; d_call: TRBD1; clone_size: .; j_call: TRBJ2-1; cdr3_aa: CASSLWRGTGADNEQFF; cdr3_nt: TGTGCCAGCAGTTTATGGAGAGGGACAGGGGCTGACAATGAGCAGTTCTTC
v_call: TRBV29-1; d_call: .; clone_size: many; j_call: TRBJ2-5; cdr3_aa: CSVRGIQETQYF; cdr3_nt: TGCAGCGTTAGGGGAATTCAAGAGACCCAGTACTTC
v_call: TRBV5-1; d_call: .; clone_size: many; j_call: TRBJ2-7; cdr3_aa: CASSLEGRLGYEQYF; cdr3_nt: TGCGCCAGCAGCTTGGAGGGCAGGCTGGGTTACGAGCAGTACTTC
v_call: TRBV7-3; d_call: TRBD1; clone_size: .; j_call: TRBJ2-3; cdr3_aa: CASSLRHRGTDTQYF; cdr3_nt: TGTGCCAGCAGCTTGCGGCACAGGGGGACAGATACGCAGTATTTT
v_call: TRBV13; d_call: TRBD2; clone_size: few; j_call: TRBJ2-1; cdr3_aa: CASSHRLAGDEQFF; cdr3_nt: TGTGCCAGCAGCCACCGATTAGCGGGAGATGAGCAGTTCTTC
v_call: TRBV6-6; d_call: TRBD2; clone_size: many; j_call: TRBJ2-5; cdr3_aa: CASSYGEGTQYF; cdr3_nt: TGTGCCAGCAGTTATGGGGAGGGGACCCAGTACTTC
v_call: TRBV7-2; d_call: TRBD2; clone_size: few; j_call: TRBJ2-5; cdr3_aa: CASSLAGLAIETQYF; cdr3_nt: TGTGCCAGCAGCTTAGCGGGACTAGCGATCGAGACCCAGTACTTC
v_call: TRBV15; d_call: .; clone_size: .; j_call: TRBJ2-3; cdr3_aa: CATSRTGQPGTDTQYF; cdr3_nt: TGTGCCACCAGCAGAACGGGACAACCCGGCACAGATACGCAGTATTTT
v_call: TRBV7-8; d_call: TRBD2; clone_size: few; j_call: TRBJ2-3; cdr3_aa: CASSQAAGGSTDTQYF; cdr3_nt: TGTGCCAGCAGCCAAGCGGCGGGAGGGTCTACAGATACGCAGTATTTT
v_call: TRBV5-1; d_call: TRBD2; clone_size: few; j_call: TRBJ2-1; cdr3_aa: CASSLESGRFTEQFF; cdr3_nt: TGCGCCAGCAGCTTGGAGAGCGGGAGGTTCACTGAGCAGTTCTTC
v_call: TRBV6-6; d_call: .; clone_size: few; j_call: TRBJ2-4; cdr3_aa: CASSYPRDRAYF; cdr3_nt: TGTGCCAGCAGTTACCCGCGGGACCGGGCGTACTTC
v_call: TRBV20-1; d_call: .; clone_size: few; j_call: TRBJ2-3; cdr3_aa: CSASNSGQITDTQYF; cdr3_nt: TGCAGTGCCAGTAATTCGGGACAAATCACAGATACGCAGTATTTT
v_call: TRBV10-1; d_call: TRBD2; clone_size: .; j_call: TRBJ2-3; cdr3_aa: CASSRLAGGAVTDTQYF; cdr3_nt: TGCGCCAGCAGTAGACTAGCGGGAGGTGCGGTAACAGATACGCAGTATTTT
v_call: TRBV27; d_call: TRBD2; clone_size: .; j_call: TRBJ2-1; cdr3_aa: CASSSLAGGMSYNEQFF; cdr3_nt: TGTGCCAGCAGTTCCTTAGCGGGGGGAATGTCCTACAATGAGCAGTTCTTC
v_call: TRBV7-8; d_call: TRBD1; clone_size: .; j_call: TRBJ1-1; cdr3_aa: CASSPDRGSAFF; cdr3_nt: TGTGCCAGCAGTCCCGACAGGGGATCTGCTTTCTTT
v_call: TRBV5-1; d_call: .; clone_size: .; j_call: TRBJ1-6; cdr3_aa: CASSYGGTENSPLHF; cdr3_nt: TGCGCCAGCAGCTATGGAGGGACGGAAAATTCACCCCTCCACTTT
v_call: TRBV10-3; d_call: .; clone_size: .; j_call: TRBJ1-5; cdr3_aa: CATRRHSQTSNQPQHF; cdr3_nt: TGTGCCACCAGAAGACACTCCCAGACGAGCAATCAGCCCCAGCATTTT
v_call: TRBV20-1; d_call: TRBD2; clone_size: few; j_call: TRBJ2-1; cdr3_aa: CSCRGFRLAGAMNEQFF; cdr3_nt: TGCTCCTGCCGGGGGTTTCGCCTAGCGGGAGCGATGAATGAGCAGTTCTTC
v_call: TRBV4-1; d_call: .; clone_size: .; j_call: TRBJ2-3; cdr3_aa: CASSQGFPQDTQYF; cdr3_nt: TGCGCCAGCAGCCAAGGGTTCCCTCAGGATACGCAGTATTTT
v_call: TRBV20-1; d_call: .; clone_size: .; j_call: TRBJ2-7; cdr3_aa: CSAREQADSYEQYF; cdr3_nt: TGCAGTGCTAGAGAACAAGCGGACTCCTACGAGCAGTACTTC
v_call: TRBV6-2/TRBV6-3; d_call: .; clone_size: few; j_call: TRBJ2-5; cdr3_aa: CASRFQGLGPWQYF; cdr3_nt: TGTGCCAGCAGATTCCAGGGGCTGGGTCCTTGGCAGTACTTC
v_call: TRBV9; d_call: TRBD2; clone_size: .; j_call: TRBJ2-1; cdr3_aa: CASSVEGGSWEGEQFF; cdr3_nt: TGTGCCAGCAGCGTAGAAGGCGGGAGTTGGGAAGGTGAGCAGTTCTTC
v_call: TRBV12-3/TRBV12-4; d_call: .; clone_size: .; j_call: TRBJ2-3; cdr3_aa: CASSSGAGTHTDTQYF; cdr3_nt: TGTGCCAGCAGTTCGGGGGCGGGGACACACACAGATACGCAGTATTTT
v_call: TRBV6-1; d_call: .; clone_size: few; j_call: TRBJ2-3; cdr3_aa: CASGRGKGSTDTQYF; cdr3_nt: TGTGCCAGTGGCCGGGGGAAGGGAAGCACAGATACGCAGTATTTT
v_call: TRBV9; d_call: TRBD1; clone_size: .; j_call: TRBJ2-5; cdr3_aa: CASSVGFGTAPLETQYF; cdr3_nt: TGTGCCAGCAGCGTAGGTTTCGGGACAGCACCCCTAGAGACCCAGTACTTC
v_call: TRBV6-1; d_call: .; clone_size: few; j_call: TRBJ1-1; cdr3_aa: CASSEAGEAFF; cdr3_nt: TGTGCCAGCAGTGAAGCGGGAGAAGCTTTCTTT
v_call: TRBV5-6; d_call: .; clone_size: .; j_call: TRBJ2-1; cdr3_aa: CASSLDSGGWGSYNEQFF; cdr3_nt: TGTGCCAGCAGCTTGGATTCTGGGGGGTGGGGGTCCTACAATGAGCAGTTCTTC
v_call: TRBV7-2; d_call: .; clone_size: .; j_call: TRBJ2-1; cdr3_aa: CASSLSISYNEQFF; cdr3_nt: TGTGCCAGCAGCTTAAGCATCAGCTACAATGAGCAGTTCTTC
v_call: TRBV13; d_call: .; clone_size: many; j_call: TRBJ2-7; cdr3_aa: CASSLGGAAPYEQYF; cdr3_nt: TGTGCCAGCAGCTTAGGGGGAGCCGCCCCCTACGAGCAGTACTTC
v_call: TRBV5-1; d_call: .; clone_size: few; j_call: TRBJ2-4; cdr3_aa: CASSLSSQGLKNQNIQYF; cdr3_nt: TGCGCCAGCAGCTTGTCTTCGCAGGGGTTGAAGAACCAAAACATTCAGTACTTC
v_call: TRBV6-5; d_call: .; clone_size: .; j_call: TRBJ2-5; cdr3_aa: CASTPGAAIDQETQYF; cdr3_nt: TGTGCCAGCACCCCAGGGGCTGCAATTGACCAAGAGACCCAGTACTTC